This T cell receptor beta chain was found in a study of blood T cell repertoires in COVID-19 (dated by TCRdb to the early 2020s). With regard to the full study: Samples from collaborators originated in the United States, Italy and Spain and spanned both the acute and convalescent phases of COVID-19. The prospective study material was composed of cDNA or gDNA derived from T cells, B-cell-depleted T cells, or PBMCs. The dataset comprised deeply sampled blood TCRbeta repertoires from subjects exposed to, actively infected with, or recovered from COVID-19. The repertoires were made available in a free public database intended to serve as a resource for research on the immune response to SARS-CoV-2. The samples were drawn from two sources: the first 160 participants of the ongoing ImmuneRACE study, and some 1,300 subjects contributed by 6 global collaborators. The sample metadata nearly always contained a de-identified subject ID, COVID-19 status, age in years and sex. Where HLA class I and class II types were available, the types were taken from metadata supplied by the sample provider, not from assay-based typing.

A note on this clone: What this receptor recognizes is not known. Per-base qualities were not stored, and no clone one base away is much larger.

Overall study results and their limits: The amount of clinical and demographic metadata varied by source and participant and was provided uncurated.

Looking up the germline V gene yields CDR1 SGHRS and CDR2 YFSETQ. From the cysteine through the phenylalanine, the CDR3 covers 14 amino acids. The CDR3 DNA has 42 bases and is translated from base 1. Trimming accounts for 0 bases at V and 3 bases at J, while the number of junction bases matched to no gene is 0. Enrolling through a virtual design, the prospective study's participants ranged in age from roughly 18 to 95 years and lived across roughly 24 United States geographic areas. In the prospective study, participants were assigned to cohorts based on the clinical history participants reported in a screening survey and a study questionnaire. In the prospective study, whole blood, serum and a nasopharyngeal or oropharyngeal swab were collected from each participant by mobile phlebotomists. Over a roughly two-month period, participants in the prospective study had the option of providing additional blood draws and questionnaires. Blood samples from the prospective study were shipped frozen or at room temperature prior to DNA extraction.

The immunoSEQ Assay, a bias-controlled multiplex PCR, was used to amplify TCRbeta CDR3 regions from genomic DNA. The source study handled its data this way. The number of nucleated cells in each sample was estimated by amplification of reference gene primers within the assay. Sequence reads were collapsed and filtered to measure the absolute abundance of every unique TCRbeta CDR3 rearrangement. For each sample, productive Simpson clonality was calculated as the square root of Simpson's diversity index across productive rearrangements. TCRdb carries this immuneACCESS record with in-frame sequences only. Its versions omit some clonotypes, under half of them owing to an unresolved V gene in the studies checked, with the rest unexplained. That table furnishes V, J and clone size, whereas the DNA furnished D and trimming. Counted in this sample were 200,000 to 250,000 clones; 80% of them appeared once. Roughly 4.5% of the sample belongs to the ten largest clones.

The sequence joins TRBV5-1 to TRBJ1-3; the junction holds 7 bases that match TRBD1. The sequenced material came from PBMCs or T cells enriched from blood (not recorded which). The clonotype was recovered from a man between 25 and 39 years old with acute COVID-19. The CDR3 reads CASSLGQGGNTIYF. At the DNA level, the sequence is TGCGCCAGCAGCTTGGGACAGGGTGGAAACACCATATATTTT.